One and the same sample provided the 16 T cell receptor beta chains below, sequenced in a study of cytomegalovirus exposure and HLA in healthy donors. 13 Jbeta primers and 60 Vbeta primers were used for the PCR. Method: immunoSEQ multiplex PCR; TCRdb's copy keeps in-frame clones and lacks some. The repertoire holds 80,000 to 100,000 clones, approximately 80% seen once, with roughly 3.2% in the top ten. The sequencing sample was made of PBMCs. The receptors derive from a man in his forties in good health and CMV-seronegative.

The CDR3 nucleotides read TGCGCCAGCAGCGACGGGGGGGGCAGGTTGCCAGATACGCAGTATTTT. Translating it yields CASSDGGGRLPDTQYF. The rearrangement joins TRBV10-1 to TRBJ2-3; 8 nucleotides line up with TRBD2. The CDR3 runs to 16 residues. CDR1 and CDR2 (germline): WNHNN, SYGVQD (reference sequence). V was pared by 6 bases and J by 4 bases, with 12 bases of the junction left unmatched.

This rearrangement joins TRBV10-2 to TRBJ2-1; TRBD1 matches 7 bases. The CDR3 has 17 residues. The V gene end was trimmed by 4 bases and the J gene end by 0 bases; junction bases not matched to a gene: 9. Germline V gives CDR1 WSHSY, CDR2 SAAADI. For the CDR3, the DNA is TGCGCCAGCAGTGGACAGGGCCGAGAAAGCTCCTACAATGAGCAGTTCTTC. It is translated as CASSGQGRESSYNEQFF.

The chain links TRBV9 to TRBJ2-2, with TRBD1 as a possible D gene (6 bases). Germline CDR1 SGDLS, CDR2 YYNGEE. This CDR3 has 15 amino acids. V lost 6 bases and J 6 bases, leaving 18 bases between the germline ends. The CDR3 coding sequence is TGTGCCAGCACCCAAGCAGGGGTGGGAGCCGGGGAGCTGTTTTTT. Amino acid sequence: CASTQAGVGAGELFF.

This chain connects TRBV9 to TRBJ2-6; 8 nucleotides line up with TRBD1. This CDR3 region has 19 residues. Looked up from germline, CDR1 is SGDLS and CDR2 is YYNGEE. The junction had 10 bases not matched to a gene; V was cut back by 0 bases and J by 2 bases. The CDR3 loop reads CASSVVSGGSLAGANVLTF. The CDR3, as DNA: TGTGCCAGCAGCGTAGTGTCAGGGGGCTCCCTAGCTGGGGCCAACGTCCTGACTTTC.

This clone came up once. The rearrangement uses TRBV30 and TRBJ2-5, with 11 bases matching TRBD2. V lost 5 bases to trimming and J lost 5 bases; unmatched junction nucleotides: 4. The CDR3 consists of 13 residues. Germline-derived CDR1 and CDR2 are GTSNPN and SVGIG (reference sequence). CDR3 sequence (DNA): TGTGCCTGGGACCCTAGCGGGGGGGAGACCCAGTACTTC. Translation gives CAWDPSGGETQYF.

V and J are TRBV7-9 and TRBJ2-2; 7 bases fit TRBD1. Germline CDR1 and CDR2: SEHNR and FQNEAQ (reference sequence). V lost 4 bases, J lost 7 bases, and 9 bases stayed unmatched. The length of the CDR3 is 15 residues. This CDR3 is CASSSTGSKSGELFF. For the CDR3, the DNA is TGTGCCAGCAGCTCGACAGGGTCTAAGAGCGGGGAGCTGTTTTTT.

V usage is TRBV6-5 and J usage is TRBJ2-5; possible D gene TRBD2, 5 bases. The length of the CDR3 is 13 residues. Germline V gene data show CDR1 as MNHEY and CDR2 as SVGAGI. The germline V and J ends were trimmed by 7 bases and 1 base, with 10 bases remaining between them. CDR3 residues: CASTEAGQETQYF. CDR3 coding DNA: TGTGCCAGCACCGAGGCGGGCCAAGAGACCCAGTACTTC.

Details on this clone: The junction and the germline gene differ at one end; a read error may be behind it. This sample includes further DNA sequences coding for the same CDR3. This sequence joins TRBV5-4 and TRBJ1-6; tentatively, D is TRBD1 (5 bases). The CDR3 sequence is 16 residues long. The V gene's germline CDR1 is SGHNT and CDR2 YYREEE (reference sequence). The CDR3 coding sequence is TGTGCCAGCAGCTTGGTACAGGCCGTCTATAATTCCCCCCTCCACTTT. Its protein product is CASSLVQAVYNSPLHF.

With regard to this clone: This same CDR3 is encoded by further DNA sequences in the sample. The chain is built from TRBV5-4 and TRBJ2-7; D not certain. This CDR3 contains 12 residues. CDR1 SGHNT and CDR2 YYREEE come from the germline V gene (reference sequence). V lost 1 base and J lost 3, with 5 bases in between. CDR3 sequence: CASSLPGYEQYF. The CDR3 nucleotides are TGTGCCAGCAGCTTGCCGGGCTACGAGCAGTACTTC.

The genes are TRBV4-1 and TRBJ2-5; 12 nucleotides match TRBD2. V lost 2 bases, J lost 4 bases, and 11 bases stayed unmatched. CDR1 and CDR2 from the germline V gene are MGHRA and YSYEKL. The CDR3 consists of 18 residues. CDR3 in DNA: TGCGCCAGCAGCCAACTTTGGACTAGCGGGACCCGGAGAGAGACCCAGTACTTC. It codes for CASSQLWTSGTRRETQYF.

The chain is built from TRBV25-1 and TRBJ2-4, with 7 bases lining up with TRBD1. The CDR3 runs to 13 residues. Germline V gives CDR1 MGHDK, CDR2 SYGVNS. V shed 11 bases, J shed 5 bases, and the junction held 9 bases outside the gene matches. The chain's CDR3 is CACSRGSQNIQYF. The DNA of the CDR3 is TGTGCCTGCTCCAGGGGGTCCCAAAACATTCAGTACTTC.

The V gene is TRBV5-1, the J gene TRBJ1-1; D is uncertain. Germline values: CDR1 SGHRS, CDR2 YFSETQ. The CDR3 is 14 amino acids. Trimming removed 0 bases at V and 1 base at J, with 7 bases between. Here the CDR3 DNA reads TGCGCCAGCAGCTTGGAAGGAGGGAACACTGAAGCTTTCTTT. It codes for CASSLEGGNTEAFF.

This clone was observed a handful of times. The rearrangement links TRBV4-2 to TRBJ2-1, with 7 positions matching TRBD2. Germline assignment: CDR1 LGHNA and CDR2 YNFKEQ. The CDR3 spans 15 residues. The V segment lost 0 bases and the J segment 5 bases; nucleotides outside the gene matches: 4. As DNA, the CDR3 is TGTGCCAGCAGCCAAGAAGACGGGAGGAACAATGAGCAGTTCTTC. Translated: CASSQEDGRNNEQFF.

In its sample, this clone was seen a few times. The chain recombines TRBV28 with TRBJ1-3; TRBD1 matches 8 bases. After removal of 7 bases from V and 1 base from J, the junction contained 15 bases not matched to a gene. Germline CDR1 and CDR2: MDHEN and SYDVKM. The CDR3 is made up of 18 amino acids. CDR3 in DNA: TGTGCCAGCACCGGACAGGGACCTATCGGGATTTCTGGAAACACCATATATTTT. Its protein is CASTGQGPIGISGNTIYF.

The rearrangement links TRBV5-6 to TRBJ2-1; 9 positions match TRBD1. CDR3 length equals 17 residues. Losses at the gene ends were 0 bases for V and 8 bases for J; bases not matched to a gene: 12. The V gene's germline CDR1 is SGHDT and CDR2 YYEEEE. CDR3 region: CASSLAVQGARDDEQFF. The CDR3 DNA reads TGTGCCAGCAGCTTGGCGGTACAGGGGGCACGAGACGATGAGCAGTTCTTC.

J is TRBJ2-5 and V is TRBV7-8, with D perhaps TRBD2 (5 bases). CDR3 length: 15 residues. Germline CDR1 SGHVS, CDR2 FQNEAQ. V was shortened by 4 bases and J by 2 bases, with 14 bases between the two germline ends. CDR3 nucleotides: TGTGCCAGCAGCTCCTACCCGGGGATACAAGAGACCCAGTACTTC. Encoded protein: CASSSYPGIQETQYF.